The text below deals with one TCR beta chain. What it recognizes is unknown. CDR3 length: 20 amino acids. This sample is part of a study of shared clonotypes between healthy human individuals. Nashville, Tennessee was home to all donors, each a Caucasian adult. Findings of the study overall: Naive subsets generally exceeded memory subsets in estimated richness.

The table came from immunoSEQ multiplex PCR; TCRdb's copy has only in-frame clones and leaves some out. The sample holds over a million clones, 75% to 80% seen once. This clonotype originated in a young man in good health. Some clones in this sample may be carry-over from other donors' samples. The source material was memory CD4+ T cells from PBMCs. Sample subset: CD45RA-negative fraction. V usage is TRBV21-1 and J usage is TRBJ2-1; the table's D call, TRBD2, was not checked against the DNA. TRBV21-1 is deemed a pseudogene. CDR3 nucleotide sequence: TGTGCCAGCAGCTCACCCCCGGGACTAGCGGGCAATCGCTATTACAATGAGCAGTTCTTC. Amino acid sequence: CASSSPPGLAGNRYYNEQFF.